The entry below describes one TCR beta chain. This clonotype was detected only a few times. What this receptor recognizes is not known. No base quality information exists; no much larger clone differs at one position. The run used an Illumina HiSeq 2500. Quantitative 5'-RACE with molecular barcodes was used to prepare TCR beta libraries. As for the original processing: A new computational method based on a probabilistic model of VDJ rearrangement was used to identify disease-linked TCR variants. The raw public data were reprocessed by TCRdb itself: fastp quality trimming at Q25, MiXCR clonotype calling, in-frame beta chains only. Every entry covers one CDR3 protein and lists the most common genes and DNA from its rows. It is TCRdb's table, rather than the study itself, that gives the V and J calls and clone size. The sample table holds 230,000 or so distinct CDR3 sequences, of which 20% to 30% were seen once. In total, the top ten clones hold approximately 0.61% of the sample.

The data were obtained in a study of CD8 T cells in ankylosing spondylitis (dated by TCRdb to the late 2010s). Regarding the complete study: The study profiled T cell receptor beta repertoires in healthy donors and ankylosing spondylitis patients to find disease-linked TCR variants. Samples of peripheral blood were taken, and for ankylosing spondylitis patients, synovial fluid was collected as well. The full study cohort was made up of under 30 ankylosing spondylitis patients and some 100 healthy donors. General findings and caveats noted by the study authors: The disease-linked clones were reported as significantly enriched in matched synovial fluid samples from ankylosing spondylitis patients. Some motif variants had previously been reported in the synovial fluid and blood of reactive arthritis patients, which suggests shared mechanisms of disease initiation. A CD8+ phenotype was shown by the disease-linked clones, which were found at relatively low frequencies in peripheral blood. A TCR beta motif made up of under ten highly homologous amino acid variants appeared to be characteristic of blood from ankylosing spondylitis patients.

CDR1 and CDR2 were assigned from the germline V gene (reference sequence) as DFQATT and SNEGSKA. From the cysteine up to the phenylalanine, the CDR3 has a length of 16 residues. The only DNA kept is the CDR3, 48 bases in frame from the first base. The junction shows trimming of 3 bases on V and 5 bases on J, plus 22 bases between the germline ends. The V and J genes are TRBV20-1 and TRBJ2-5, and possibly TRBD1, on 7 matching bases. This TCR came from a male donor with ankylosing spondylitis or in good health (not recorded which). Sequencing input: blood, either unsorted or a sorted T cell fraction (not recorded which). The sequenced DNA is TGCAGTGCTAGTGATGGTAGCAGGGGGGTTGAGGAGACCCAGTACTTC. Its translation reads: CSASDGSRGVEETQYF.